This entry lists 18 T cell receptor beta chains sequenced from one sample in a study of blood T cell dynamics during melanoma immunotherapy. Assay used: immunoSEQ multiplex PCR; TCRdb lists only in-frame clones, some missing. In the table there are over 950 clones, 81% of which are singletons. Time point described: week 3, after first cycle of checkpoint inhibitor. The sequences come from cell-free DNA from blood, collected from a patient treated with checkpoint blockade. The source is a human donor with melanoma.

This clone has a handful of counts. V is TRBV19 and J is TRBJ1-2, with D perhaps TRBD1 (6 bases). CDR1 is LNHDA and CDR2 is SQIVND in the germline V gene (reference sequence). Deletions cut 8 bases from V and 8 bases from J, with 21 bases between. The CDR3 sequence is 14 residues long. CDR3 residues: CASRPTGGEPGYTF. CDR3 DNA: TGTGCCAGTCGACCGACAGGTGGGGAGCCAGGCTACACCTTC.

The rearrangement joins TRBV10-3 to TRBJ1-2; perhaps TRBD1 as D (6 bases). The V end lost 1 base, the J end lost 7 bases, and 10 bases lay between the germline ends. CDR1 ENHRY and CDR2 SYGVKD come from the germline V gene. There are 13 residues in the CDR3. This CDR3 reads CAISEYGGSGYTF. CDR3 DNA: TGTGCCATCAGTGAGTACGGGGGCAGTGGCTACACCTTC.

The chain carries TRBV29-1 and TRBJ2-5; perhaps TRBD1 as D (6 bases). The DNA end favors TRBJ2-7, so the J call may be wrong. CDR3 length equals 11 residues. In germline, CDR1 is SQVTM, CDR2 ANQGSEA. Written as DNA, the CDR3 is TGCAGCGTTCGGGACAACTACGAGCAGTACTTC. Amino acids: CSVRDNYEQYF.

Only a few counts were recorded for this clone. V gene TRBV6-1 combines with J gene TRBJ2-7, with no clear D. The CDR3 runs to 11 residues. Germline CDR1 reads MNHNS; CDR2 reads SASEGT. Trimming cost V 6 bases and J 4 bases, with 7 bases left between them. CDR3 DNA sequence: TGTGCCAGCAGACGTTTGTACGAGCAGTACTTC. Translated: CASRRLYEQYF.

This clone was recorded once. The V call is TRBV11-3, the J call TRBJ2-1; TRBD1 matches at 7 bases. Trimming took 5 bases from V and 8 from J; bases not matched to a gene: 9. This CDR3 is 14 amino acids long. From germline, CDR1 is SGHNT and CDR2 YENEEA. CDR3 DNA: TGTGCCAGCAGCGCCGGACAGGATTTTGATGAGCAGTTCTTC. As protein: CASSAGQDFDEQFF.

The chain uses TRBV9 and TRBJ2-3; D unclear. This CDR3 has 14 residues. Germline V gene sequence: CDR1 SGDLS, CDR2 YYNGEE. V was shortened by 0 bases and J by 0 bases, with 5 bases between the two germline ends. CDR3 sequence (DNA): TGTGCCAGCAGCGTAGAAACTAGCACAGATACGCAGTATTTT. Translation gives CASSVETSTDTQYF. Variable domain in full (rest from reference TRBV9 and TRBJ2-3): DSGVTQTPKHLITATGQRVTLRCSPRSGDLSVYWYQQSLDQGLQFLIQYYNGEERAKGNILERFSAQQFPDLHSELNLSSLELGDSALYFCASSVETSTDTQYFGPGTRLTVL.

The CDR3 bases are TGCAGCGCTAAGACAGGGGATCGCACAGATACGCAGTATTTT. Amino acid sequence: CSAKTGDRTDTQYF. The chain links TRBV29-1 to TRBJ2-3, with TRBD1 matching over 8 bases. This CDR3 contains 14 residues. V shed 7 bases and J 1 base; nucleotides not matched to a gene: 7. Germline V gives CDR1 SQVTM, CDR2 ANQGSEA.

The DNA of the CDR3 is TGTGCCAGTAGTAACGGACAGGGCAACTACGAGCAGTACTTC. This gives the protein CASSNGQGNYEQYF. The V gene is TRBV19, the J gene TRBJ2-7, with 8 bases lining up with TRBD1. Per germline, CDR1 LNHDA and CDR2 SQIVND (reference sequence). The length of the CDR3 is 14 residues. With 4 bases clipped from V and 3 bases from J, the junction kept 5 bases outside the gene matches.

This rearrangement joins TRBV6-6 to TRBJ1-1; 7 nucleotides align to TRBD1. Germline V gene data show CDR1 as MNHNY and CDR2 as SVGAGI (reference sequence). J gave up 4 bases and V 7 bases, and 6 bases lay outside the gene matches. The CDR3 loop spans 13 amino acids. The CDR3 nucleotides read TGTGCCAGCACCTTACAGGGGCTCACTGAAGCTTTCTTT. This gives the protein CASTLQGLTEAFF.

CDR3 amino acids: CASSRGQHSGGPYNEQFF. The CDR3, as DNA: TGTGCCAGCAGCAGGGGACAGCATAGCGGGGGGCCATACAATGAGCAGTTCTTC. V gene TRBV5-8 combines with J gene TRBJ2-1, with 10 bases aligning to TRBD2. Germline V gene lookup returns CDR1 SGHTS and CDR2 YDEGEE. The CDR3 contains 18 residues. Trimming took 4 bases from V and 4 from J; bases not matched to a gene: 14.

The rearrangement uses TRBV27 and TRBJ1-3, with TRBD1 matching 7 bases. Per the germline V gene, CDR1 is MNHEY and CDR2 is SMNVEV (reference sequence). V dropped 0 bases and J dropped 8; count of bases not matched to a gene: 4. The CDR3 extends over 14 amino acids. The chain's CDR3 is CASSLSAGTDTIYF. The CDR3 DNA follows: TGTGCCAGCAGTTTATCGGCGGGGACAGACACCATATATTTT.

The V gene is TRBV19, the J gene TRBJ2-3; D possibly corresponds to TRBD2 (6 bases). The germline V gene encodes CDR1 LNHDA and CDR2 SQIVND (reference sequence). Trimming shortened V by 2 bases and J by 0 bases, and 9 bases separated the two germline ends. The CDR3 loop spans 15 amino acids. Here the CDR3 reads CASSILAASTDTQYF. The CDR3 nucleotides read TGTGCCAGTAGTATATTAGCGGCAAGCACAGATACGCAGTATTTT. Using reference TRBV19 and TRBJ2-3 for the parts outside the CDR3, the full variable domain is DGGITQSPKYLFRKEGQNVTLSCEQNLNHDAMYWYRQDPGQGLRLIYYSQIVNDFQKGDIAEGYSVSREKKESFPLTVTSAQKNPTAFYLCASSILAASTDTQYFGPGTRLTVL.

This clone was detected only once. The chain uses TRBV9 and TRBJ2-3; TRBD2 matches 10 bases. The CDR3 covers 16 residues. J lost 4 bases, V lost 0 bases, and 5 bases had no gene match. The germline V gene has CDR1 SGDLS and CDR2 YYNGEE. CDR3 sequence: CASSVATSGTSDTQYF. The DNA for the CDR3 is TGTGCCAGCAGCGTAGCAACTAGCGGGACATCAGATACGCAGTATTTT.

The chain joins TRBV11-3 to TRBJ2-1; TRBD2 is a possible D gene (5 bases). Trimming stripped 5 bases from V and 0 bases from J, with 11 bases between. Germline values: CDR1 SGHNT, CDR2 YENEEA. The CDR3 runs to 15 residues. CDR3 residues: CASSPPGISYNEQFF. For the CDR3, the DNA is TGTGCCAGCAGCCCCCCCGGGATCTCCTACAATGAGCAGTTCTTC.

The chain carries TRBV5-1 and TRBJ1-5, with 11 bases lining up with TRBD1. Germline trimming cut 5 bases from V and 5 bases from J; bases unmatched to any gene: 3. Germline loops: CDR1 SGHRS, CDR2 YFSETQ. The CDR3 length is 14 residues. This CDR3 reads CASRPGQGDQPQHF. The CDR3, as DNA: TGCGCCAGCAGGCCGGGACAGGGGGATCAGCCCCAGCATTTT.

The chain is built from TRBV4-1 and TRBJ2-3; 8 bases align to TRBD1. CDR1 MGHRA and CDR2 YSYEKL come from the germline V gene. The CDR3 sequence is 16 residues long. V trimming: 1 base; J trimming: 3 bases; junction bases outside the gene matches: 6. The CDR3: CASSQVGQAWTDTQYF. The DNA of the CDR3 is TGCGCCAGCAGCCAAGTGGGACAGGCCTGGACAGATACGCAGTATTTT.

The gene calls are TRBV27 and TRBJ2-3, with 7 bases that match TRBD1. V was pared by 5 bases and J by 6 bases, with 5 bases of the junction left unmatched. Germline V gene data show CDR1 as MNHEY and CDR2 as SMNVEV (reference sequence). This CDR3 is built from 13 residues. The CDR3 region is CASSLQGGDTQYF. CDR3 bases: TGTGCCAGCAGTCTACAAGGGGGCGATACGCAGTATTTT.

The CDR3 nucleotides are TGTGCCAGCAGTCGGGACGGCAGCGCCGGGGGCTACACCTTC. Translated, it gives CASSRDGSAGGYTF. J is TRBJ1-2 and V is TRBV6-1; weak D call: TRBD1 (5 bases). This CDR3 is 14 amino acids long. Trimming stripped 5 bases from V and 8 bases from J, with 18 bases between. CDR1 MNHNS and CDR2 SASEGT come from the germline V gene.